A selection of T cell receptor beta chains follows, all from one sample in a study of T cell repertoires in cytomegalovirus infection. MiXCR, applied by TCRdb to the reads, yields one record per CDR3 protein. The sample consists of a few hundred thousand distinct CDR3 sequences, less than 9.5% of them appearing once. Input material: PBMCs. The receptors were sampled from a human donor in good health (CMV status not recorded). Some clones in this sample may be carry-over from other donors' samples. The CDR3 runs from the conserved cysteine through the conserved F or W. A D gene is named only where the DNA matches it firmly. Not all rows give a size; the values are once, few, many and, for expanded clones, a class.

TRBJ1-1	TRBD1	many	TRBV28	CASRLTGLSEAFF	TGTGCCAGCAGATTGACAGGGCTTTCTGAAGCTTTCTTT
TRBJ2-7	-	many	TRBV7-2	CASSLDPGNSYEQYF	TGTGCCAGCAGCTTAGACCCAGGGAACTCCTACGAGCAGTACTTC
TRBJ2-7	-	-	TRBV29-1	CSAEGLGAYEQYF	TGCAGCGCTGAGGGTCTGGGAGCCTACGAGCAGTACTTC
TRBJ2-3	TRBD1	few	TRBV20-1	CSAPGQGVADTQYF	TGCAGTGCTCCGGGACAGGGGGTCGCAGATACGCAGTATTTT
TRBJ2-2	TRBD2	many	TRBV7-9	CASTPPGLPDTGELFF	TGTGCCAGCACCCCGCCGGGACTACCAGACACCGGGGAGCTGTTTTTT
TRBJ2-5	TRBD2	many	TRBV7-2	CASSTGGQETQYF	TGTGCCAGCAGTACGGGGGGGCAAGAGACCCAGTACTTC
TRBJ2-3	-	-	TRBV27	CASSLIRGHTDTQYF	TGTGCCAGCAGTTTGATCAGGGGCCACACAGATACGCAGTATTTT
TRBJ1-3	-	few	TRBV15	CATSRGGLTGNTIYF	TGTGCCACCAGCAGAGGGGGGTTAACTGGAAACACCATATATTTT
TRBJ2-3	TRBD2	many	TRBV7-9	CASSPSGRGGPDTQYF	TGTGCCAGCAGCCCTAGCGGGCGGGGGGGCCCAGATACGCAGTATTTT
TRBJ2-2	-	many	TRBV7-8	CASSKKTGLPGELFF	TGTGCCAGCAGCAAAAAAACAGGGTTACCCGGGGAGCTGTTTTTT
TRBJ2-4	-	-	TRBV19	CASSDQDLLAKNIQYF	TGTGCCAGTAGTGACCAAGATCTACTAGCCAAAAACATTCAGTACTTC
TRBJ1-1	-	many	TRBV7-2	CASSLGTGRAFF	TGTGCCAGCAGCCTTGGGACGGGCCGGGCTTTCTTT
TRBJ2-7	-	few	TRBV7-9	CASSSDSTYEQYF	TGTGCCAGCAGCTCGGACAGTACGTACGAGCAGTACTTC
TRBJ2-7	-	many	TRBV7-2	CASSLADEQYF	TGTGCCAGCAGCTTAGCGGACGAGCAGTACTTC
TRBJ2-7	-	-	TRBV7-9	CASSLGTDSYEQYF	TGTGCCAGCAGCTTGGGGACCGACTCCTACGAGCAGTACTTC
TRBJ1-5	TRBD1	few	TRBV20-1	CSAHTGASNQPQHF	TGCAGTGCTCATACAGGGGCCAGCAATCAGCCCCAGCATTTT
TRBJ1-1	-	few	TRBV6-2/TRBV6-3	CASRQGQHRTEAFF	TGTGCCAGCAGACAAGGACAGCACCGCACTGAAGCTTTCTTT
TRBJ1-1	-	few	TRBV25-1	CASSEWLVGTEAFF	TGTGCCAGCAGTGAATGGCTTGTTGGCACTGAAGCTTTCTTT
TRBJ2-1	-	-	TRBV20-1	CSARGDPGLYNEQFF	TGCAGTGCTAGAGGAGATCCGGGCCTCTACAATGAGCAGTTCTTC
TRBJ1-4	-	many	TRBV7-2	CASSLVGSYEKLFF	TGTGCCAGCAGCTTAGTTGGGTCGTATGAAAAACTGTTTTTT
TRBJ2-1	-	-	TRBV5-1	CASSSMGRELEQFF	TGCGCCAGCAGCTCGATGGGACGGGAGCTAGAGCAGTTCTTC
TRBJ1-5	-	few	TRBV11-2	CASSPQVEGQPQHF	TGTGCCAGCAGCCCACAGGTGGAGGGGCAGCCCCAGCATTTT
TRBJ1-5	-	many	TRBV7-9	CASSSGYGNQPQHF	TGTGCCAGCAGCTCCGGTTACGGCAATCAGCCCCAGCATTTT
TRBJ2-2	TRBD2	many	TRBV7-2	CASSSLAGETGELFF	TGTGCCAGCAGTTCTCTAGCGGGAGAAACCGGGGAGCTGTTTTTT
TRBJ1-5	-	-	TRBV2	CASSDWQGPLLRSNQPQHF	TGTGCCAGCAGTGACTGGCAGGGGCCACTCCTAAGGAGCAATCAGCCCCAGCATTTT
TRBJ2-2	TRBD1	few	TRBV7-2	CASSLTGPPGGPIVGELFF	TGTGCCAGCAGCTTGACCGGCCCGCCAGGGGGCCCTATTGTCGGGGAGCTGTTTTTT
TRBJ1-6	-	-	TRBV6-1	CASSLRDGGGNSPLHF	TGTGCCAGCAGTCTACGAGACGGGGGAGGTAATTCACCCCTCCACTTT
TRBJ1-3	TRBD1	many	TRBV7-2	CASSSNLDRGGNTIYF	TGTGCCAGCAGCTCGAACCTCGACAGGGGTGGAAACACCATATATTTT
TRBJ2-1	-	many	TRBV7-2	CASSLGPANEQFF	TGTGCCAGCAGCCTGGGACCAGCCAATGAGCAGTTCTTC
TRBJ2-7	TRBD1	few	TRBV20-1	CSPSGTGVYEQYF	TGCAGTCCTTCCGGGACAGGGGTATACGAGCAGTACTTC
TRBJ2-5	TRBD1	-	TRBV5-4	CASSLRQGLRETQYF	TGTGCCAGCAGCTTGAGACAGGGATTACGAGAGACCCAGTACTTC
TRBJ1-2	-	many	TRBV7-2	CASSFPGNGYTF	TGTGCCAGCAGCTTCCCAGGCAATGGCTACACCTTC
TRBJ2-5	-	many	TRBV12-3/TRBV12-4	CASSPWGVETQYF	TGTGCCAGCAGTCCCTGGGGTGTAGAGACCCAGTACTTC
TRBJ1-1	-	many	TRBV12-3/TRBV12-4	CASSPTRSTEAFF	TGTGCCAGCAGTCCCACCCGGAGCACTGAAGCTTTCTTT
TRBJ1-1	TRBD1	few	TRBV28	CASTWTGTANTEAFF	TGTGCCAGCACCTGGACCGGGACAGCTAACACTGAAGCTTTCTTT
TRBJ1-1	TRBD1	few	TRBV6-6	CASRDSGGPNTEAFF	TGTGCCAGCAGGGATTCAGGGGGACCGAACACTGAAGCTTTCTTT
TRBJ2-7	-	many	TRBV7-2	CASSLPAGVYEQYF	TGTGCCAGCAGCTTACCCGCAGGGGTCTACGAGCAGTACTTC
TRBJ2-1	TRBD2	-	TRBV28	CASSLYPGTSNSGHRGLVQFF	TGTGCCAGCAGTCTATACCCCGGGACTAGTAATTCCGGTCACCGCGGTCTTGTGCAGTTCTTC
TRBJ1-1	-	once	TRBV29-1	CSVEETVNTEAFF	TGCAGCGTTGAAGAGACAGTGAACACTGAAGCTTTCTTT
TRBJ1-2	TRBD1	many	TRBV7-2	CASSPENRGYGYTF	TGTGCCAGCAGCCCGGAGAACAGGGGCTATGGCTACACCTTC
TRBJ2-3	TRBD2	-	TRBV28	CASSLPTSGGADTQYF	TGTGCCAGCAGTTTACCGACTAGCGGGGGGGCTGATACGCAGTATTTT
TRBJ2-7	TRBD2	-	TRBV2	CASKPGLAGFEQYF	TGTGCCAGCAAACCGGGACTAGCGGGATTCGAGCAGTACTTC